This TCR beta chain was profiled in a study of blood T cells in healthy people across ages. Study-wide points: The CMV status of each donor remained undetermined, and this could have confounded shifts in expanded clonotypes.

About this clonotype itself: Its cognate antigen is unknown.

Sample-barcoded 5' priming and a J-beta primer mix drove a second PCR of roughly 7 to 11 cycles. The template-switch adaptor, which had 12 random nucleotides, put a tag on each cDNA molecule. TCRdb itself ran the 5' RACE reads through MiXCR, one entry per CDR3 protein. The sample includes 850,000 to 1,000,000 distinct CDR3 sequences, about 51% of them seen just once. The V and J ends lost 2 bases and 0 bases, in that order; junction bases with no gene match: 5. The CDR3 has 16 residues. Germline V lookup: CDR1 SGHTA, CDR2 FQGNSA. This sequence joins TRBV7-2 and TRBJ2-7, with 9 bases identical to TRBD2. This receptor was obtained from a woman aged 60 to 75 in good health. The sequencing input was blood. Written as DNA, the CDR3 is TGTGCCAGCAGCTTATTTGGTAGCGGGAGCTCCTACGAGCAGTACTTC. Its translation: CASSLFGSGSSYEQYF.